This is a list of T cell receptor beta chains from one sample in a study of shared clonotypes between healthy human individuals. Sequencing used immunoSEQ multiplex PCR; TCRdb keeps in-frame clones, though not all of them. The sample contains roughly 410,000 clones, 96% of which appear only once. The material sequenced was memory CD8+ T cells sorted from blood. The receptors originated from a man aged 25-45 years in good health. CDR3s include the opening cysteine and the closing phenylalanine or tryptophan. A D gene is named only where the DNA matches it firmly. Not all rows give a size; the values are once, few, many and, for expanded clones, a class.

size: .; J: TRBJ2-1; D: TRBD1; V: TRBV7-3; CDR3: CASSPQSGTGGVGQFF; DNA: TGTGCCAGCAGCCCACAATCCGGGACAGGGGGCGTCGGGCAGTTCTTC
size: .; J: TRBJ2-6; D: TRBD1; V: TRBV5-4; CDR3: CASSYGGTGFNSGANVLTF; DNA: TGTGCCAGCAGCTATGGGGGGACAGGGTTTAACTCTGGGGCCAACGTCCTGACTTTC
size: .; J: TRBJ1-4; D: TRBD1; V: TRBV30; CDR3: CAWSDGQGESEKLFF; DNA: TGTGCCTGGAGCGACGGACAGGGTGAAAGTGAAAAACTGTTTTTT
size: once; J: TRBJ1-2; D: .; V: TRBV6-1; CDR3: CASSERAGDYGYTF; DNA: TGTGCCAGCAGTGAGAGGGCAGGGGACTATGGCTACACCTTC
size: .; J: TRBJ1-5; D: .; V: TRBV6-9; CDR3: CASSYGLGSNQPQHF; DNA: TGTGCCAGCAGTTACGGTTTGGGTTCCAATCAGCCCCAGCATTTT
size: .; J: TRBJ2-3; D: .; V: TRBV6-6; CDR3: CASKYGRGGTDTQYF; DNA: TGTGCCAGCAAATACGGCAGGGGGGGCACAGATACGCAGTATTTT
size: once; J: TRBJ2-3; D: .; V: TRBV7-9; CDR3: CASSLGPDTQYF; DNA: TGTGCCAGCAGCTTAGGGCCAGATACGCAGTATTTT
size: .; J: TRBJ2-5; D: .; V: TRBV2; CDR3: CASDRIGETQYF; DNA: TGTGCCAGCGACAGAATCGGGGAGACCCAGTACTTC
size: .; J: TRBJ2-7; D: .; V: TRBV5-4; CDR3: CASSLDYAVYEQYF; DNA: TGTGCCAGCAGCTTGGACTACGCCGTCTACGAGCAGTACTTC
size: once; J: TRBJ2-7; D: .; V: TRBV7-2; CDR3: CASSLRQGGTYEQYF; DNA: TGTGCCAGCAGCTTACGGCAGGGGGGGACCTACGAGCAGTACTTC
size: .; J: TRBJ1-1; D: .; V: TRBV2; CDR3: CASSEARQITEAFF; DNA: TGTGCCAGCAGTGAGGCCCGACAAATCACTGAAGCTTTCTTT
size: .; J: TRBJ1-3; D: .; V: TRBV18; CDR3: CASSPKGGGSGNTIYF; DNA: TGTGCCAGCTCACCGAAAGGCGGGGGCTCTGGAAACACCATATATTTT
size: .; J: TRBJ1-5; D: .; V: TRBV28; CDR3: CASSLPGPNNQPQHF; DNA: TGTGCCAGCAGTTTACCCGGGCCAAACAATCAGCCCCAGCATTTT
size: .; J: TRBJ2-3; D: .; V: TRBV11-2; CDR3: CASSPRGTDTQYF; DNA: TGTGCCAGCAGCCCTAGGGGCACAGATACGCAGTATTTT
size: .; J: TRBJ2-5; D: TRBD2; V: TRBV30; CDR3: CAWEGSGSGETQYF; DNA: TGTGCCTGGGAGGGAAGCGGGAGTGGAGAGACCCAGTACTTC
size: once; J: TRBJ2-1; D: .; V: TRBV29-1; CDR3: CSVEVNRFFQFF; DNA: TGCAGCGTTGAAGTAAACAGGTTCTTCCAGTTCTTC
size: once; J: TRBJ2-2; D: TRBD2; V: TRBV10-3; CDR3: CAISGATSGSFITGELFF; DNA: TGTGCCATCAGTGGGGCTACTAGCGGGAGTTTCATCACCGGGGAGCTGTTTTTT
size: .; J: TRBJ1-5; D: TRBD1; V: TRBV4-1; CDR3: CASSQDQGGNQPQHF; DNA: TGCGCCAGCAGCCAAGACCAGGGGGGGAATCAGCCCCAGCATTTT
size: once; J: TRBJ2-3; D: TRBD2; V: TRBV19; CDR3: CASSIDSLAGSTDTQYF; DNA: TGTGCCAGTAGTATAGATTCCCTAGCGGGGAGCACAGATACGCAGTATTTT
size: .; J: TRBJ2-7; D: TRBD2; V: TRBV4-1; CDR3: CASSPHHTGTSGYEQYF; DNA: TGCGCCAGCAGCCCACATCACACGGGGACTAGCGGATACGAGCAGTACTTC
size: once; J: TRBJ2-1; D: TRBD2; V: TRBV25-1; CDR3: CASSASGRANEQFF; DNA: TGTGCCAGCAGTGCTAGCGGGAGGGCCAATGAGCAGTTCTTC
size: .; J: TRBJ1-2; D: .; V: TRBV5-8; CDR3: CASSLGVARGDGYTF; DNA: TGTGCCAGCAGCTTGGGGGTTGCCAGGGGAGATGGCTACACCTTC